This T cell receptor (beta chain) was identified during a study of immune cell composition in non-small cell lung cancer. Findings of the study overall: Squamous carcinomas (75%) more often had tumour-associated clones >0.5% than adenocarcinomas (33%). Tumour-reactive clones were not shown to match dominant in vivo tumour clones.

This CDR3 has 13 amino acids. CDR1 is SGHNT and CDR2 is YENEEA in the germline V gene. J gave up 3 bases and V 6 bases, and 3 bases lay outside the gene matches. As concerns this clone: Its antigen is not known.

The method was immunoSEQ multiplex PCR; TCRdb's version includes in-frame clones alone and lacks a portion of them. This table holds thousands of clones, about 73% found once. This TCR derives from a human donor with non-small cell lung cancer. The sample taken for sequencing was lung tumor tissue. The chain employs TRBV11-3 and TRBJ1-2, with TRBD1 matching over 8 bases. Here the CDR3 reads CASSQGQDYGYTF. The CDR3 DNA is TGTGCCAGCAGTCAGGGACAGGACTATGGCTACACCTTC.